This T cell receptor beta chain is drawn from a study of cytomegalovirus exposure and HLA in healthy donors. Study-level results: In a later analysis, at a false discovery rate of 0.05, 17,000 or so TCR beta sequences matched HLA alleles. Relative to the approximately 670-donor mean, N-insertions were reportedly fewer in an Asian-associated ancestry cluster in a later analysis. The majority of CMV-associated TCR beta chains were reported as apparently HLA-restricted in a later analysis.

With regard to this clone: The antigen remains unidentified.

The PCR employed 60 Vbeta primers together with 13 Jbeta primers. Libraries were prepared by immunoSEQ multiplex PCR; TCRdb keeps only in-frame clonotypes and omits some of them. In the table there are fewer than 250,000 clones, around 79% of which are singletons. The CDR3 covers 16 residues. This chain uses TRBV21-1 with TRBJ1-5; the D call in the table, TRBD1, was not verified against the DNA. TRBV21-1 is a pseudogene. This clonotype originated in a girl aged 2-10 years in good health and CMV-seronegative. Sequencing was done on a sample of PBMCs. CDR3 amino acids: CASSKRRQGRNQPQHF. In DNA form, the CDR3 reads TGTGCCAGCAGCAAACGTCGACAGGGTCGCAATCAGCCCCAGCATTTT.